The clone carrying this T cell receptor beta chain was seen more than once but under ten times. For the second PCR, which ran for about 7 to 11 cycles, a sample-barcoded 5' primer and a J-beta primer mix were used. One entry per CDR3 protein results from TCRdb running MiXCR on the 5' RACE reads. There are some 1.4 million distinct CDR3 sequences in the sample; about 40% occur only once, and 7.9% lies in the top ten. These data belong to a study of blood T cells in healthy people across ages. Per sample, extraction of total RNA gave at least 5.5 micrograms in every case. Trimming shortened V by 6 bases and J by 3 bases, and 8 bases separated the two germline ends. The CDR3 is 13 amino acids.

This TCR derives from a woman between 18 and 29 years old in good health. The chain employs TRBV12-3 or TRBV12-4 and TRBJ2-2; maybe TRBD1 (6 bases). The sequencing input was blood. In nucleotides, the CDR3 is TGTGCCAGCAGGGGACAACACACCGGGGAGCTGTTTTTT. This encodes CASRGQHTGELFF.